Reported below is one T cell receptor beta chain. The data derive from a study of cytomegalovirus exposure and HLA in healthy donors. Germline V gene lookup returns CDR1 SGHTA and CDR2 FQGNSA. Trimming took 5 bases from V and 11 from J; bases not matched to a gene: 5. This CDR3 region has 12 residues. 13 Jbeta primers and 60 Vbeta primers were used for the PCR. The method was immunoSEQ multiplex PCR; TCRdb's version includes in-frame clones alone and lacks a portion of them. The sample has under 200,000 clones; around 84% are singletons. The sample was PBMCs. The sequence derives from a male donor in good health and CMV-seropositive. This chain uses TRBV7-2 with TRBJ1-1, with 10 nucleotides matching TRBD1. CDR3 residues: CASSLGQGGAFF. The DNA of the CDR3 is TGTGCCAGCAGCCTCGGACAGGGGGGGGCTTTCTTT.